This entry features one T cell receptor beta chain sequence. Its antigen is as yet unknown. Using immunoSEQ multiplex PCR, the repertoire was profiled, and TCRdb retains in-frame clones only, with some absent. The sample comprises 200,000 to 300,000 clones, 80% to 90% of which are singletons, and less than 3% rests with the top ten. These data originate in a study of cytomegalovirus exposure and HLA in healthy donors. Across the study: A subsequent analysis stated that the 120 or so validation repertoires were run on the same platform as the 550 to 750 first-cohort repertoires.

This CDR3 region has 14 residues. After removal of 6 bases from V and 3 bases from J, the junction contained 6 bases not matched to a gene. The germline V gene has CDR1 MGHRA and CDR2 YSYEKL. Findings and limits, study-wide: Cytomegalovirus association was assigned to 170 or so TCR beta chains. Specificity for CMV antigens was confirmed in vitro for a few of the CMV-associated chains. Many donors shared some public TCRs, even though most TCR sequences were rare.

Specimen: PBMCs. The V call is TRBV4-1, the J call TRBJ1-1; TRBD1 agrees at 8 bases. The clonotype comes from a man aged 18 to 29 in good health and CMV-seronegative. The CDR3 sequence is CASRTGQDYTEAFF. Written as DNA, the CDR3 is TGCGCCAGCAGGACGGGACAGGATTACACTGAAGCTTTCTTT.